In this sample, the clone carrying this T cell receptor beta chain turned up a few times. The antigen is not known. TCRdb ran MiXCR on the reads and lists one entry per CDR3 protein. The sample has over 90,000 distinct CDR3 sequences; 16% are singletons. The germline V gene has CDR1 SEHNR and CDR2 FQNEAQ (reference sequence). The CDR3 extends over 17 amino acids. J was trimmed by 1 base and V by 5 bases; bases with no gene match: 13. The sample belongs to a study of T cell repertoires in cytomegalovirus infection. For the study at large: In public TCR beta signatures, there were indications of both CMV infection and matching HLA type. Broader study findings: It was HLA-C-restricted CMV-specific TCR beta clonotypes that dominated the response ex vivo. Individuals carrying CMV plus the relevant HLA were identified by cumulative frequency of public TCR beta families.

Sequenced: PBMCs. This sequence originates from a human donor in good health (CMV status not recorded). Some clones in this sample may be carry-over from other donors' samples. The chain couples TRBV7-9 to TRBJ1-1; 7 bases fit TRBD1. As DNA, the CDR3 is TGTGCCAGCAGCCCCGGTCTTCGGACAGGCCCGAACACTGAAGCTTTCTTT. As protein: CASSPGLRTGPNTEAFF.